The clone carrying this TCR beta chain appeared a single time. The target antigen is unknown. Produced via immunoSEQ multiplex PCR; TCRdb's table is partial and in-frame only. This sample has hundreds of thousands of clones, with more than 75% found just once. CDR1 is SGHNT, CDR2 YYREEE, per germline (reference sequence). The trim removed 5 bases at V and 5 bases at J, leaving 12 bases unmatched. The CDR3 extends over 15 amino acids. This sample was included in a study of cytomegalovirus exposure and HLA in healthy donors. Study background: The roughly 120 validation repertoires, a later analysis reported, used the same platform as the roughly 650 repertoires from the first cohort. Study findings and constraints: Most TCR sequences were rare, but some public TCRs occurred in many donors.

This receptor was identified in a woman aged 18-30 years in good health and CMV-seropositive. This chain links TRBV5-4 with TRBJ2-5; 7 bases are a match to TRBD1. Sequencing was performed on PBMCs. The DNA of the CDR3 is TGTGCCAGCAGGTTCGGAACAGGGGCAGTCGAGACCCAGTACTTC. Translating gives CASRFGTGAVETQYF.